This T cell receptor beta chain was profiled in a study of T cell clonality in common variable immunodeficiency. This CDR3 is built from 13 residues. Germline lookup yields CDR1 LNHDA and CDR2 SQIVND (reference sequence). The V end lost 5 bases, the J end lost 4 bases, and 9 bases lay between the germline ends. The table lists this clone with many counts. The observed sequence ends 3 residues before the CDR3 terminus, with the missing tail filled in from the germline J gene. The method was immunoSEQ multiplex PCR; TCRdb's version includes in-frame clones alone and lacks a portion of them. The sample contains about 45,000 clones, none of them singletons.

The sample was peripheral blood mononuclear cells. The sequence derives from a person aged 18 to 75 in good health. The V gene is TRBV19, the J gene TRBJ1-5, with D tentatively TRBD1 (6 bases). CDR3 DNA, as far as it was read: TGTGCCAGTAGTGCAGGACAGAATCAGCCC. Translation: CASSAGQNQP. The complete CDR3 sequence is CASSAGQNQPQHF. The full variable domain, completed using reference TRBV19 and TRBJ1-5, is DGGITQSPKYLFRKEGQNVTLSCEQNLNHDAMYWYRQDPGQGLRLIYYSQIVNDFQKGDIAEGYSVSREKKESFPLTVTSAQKNPTAFYLCASSAGQNQPQHFGDGTRLSIL.